The clone carrying this T cell receptor (beta chain) was counted ten times or more. The antigen is undetermined. Graves' hyperthyroidism was deemed stable given no ophthalmopathy progression within 18 months. This sample was included in a study of T cells in Graves' hyperthyroidism and ophthalmopathy. Overall study results and limits: Most expanded thyroid clonotypes above 0.001 also appeared in blood.

Losses at the gene ends were 9 bases for V and 3 bases for J; bases not matched to a gene: 9. This CDR3 region has 17 residues. CDR1 LNHDA and CDR2 SQIVND come from the germline V gene (reference sequence). Amplified TCR beta CDR3 regions derived from RNA transcripts. A set of HTBI primers served as the primers for a first-round RT-PCR of the TCR CDR3. TCRdb ran MiXCR on the multiplex PCR reads and lists one entry per CDR3 protein. The table includes a few hundred thousand distinct CDR3 sequences, 21% detected once. The TCR originated in a woman in her fifties or sixties with Graves' hyperthyroidism. The sequencing input was blood. The chain uses TRBV19 and TRBJ2-1; 15 bases align to TRBD2. Here the CDR3 reads CASGRTSGRALYNEQFF. The CDR3 DNA reads as TGTGCCAGCGGACGGACTAGCGGGAGGGCCCTCTACAATGAGCAGTTCTTC.